One sample yielded the 29 T cell receptor beta chains listed below, sequenced in a study of regulatory T cells in long-lasting Graves disease. Time point noted: persistent/refractory GD, antithyroid drugs over 5 years with positive TRAb. The authors made the TCR library using RNA they extracted from PBMCs. Through Arm-PCR of CDR3 regions and iRepertoire HTBI primers, TCR beta libraries were built. MiXCR, applied by TCRdb to the multiplex PCR reads, yields one record per CDR3 protein. The sample contains approximately 350,000 distinct CDR3 sequences, roughly 25% of which appear only once. This material consisted of peripheral blood mononuclear cells (PBMCs), taken when the disease was refractory, from a patient treated with antithyroid drugs. The receptor source for this set is a woman aged 40-49 years with Graves disease.

This clonotype was seen a few times. J is TRBJ2-1 and V is TRBV12-3 or TRBV12-4, with 12 bases that match TRBD2. The CDR3 is 15 amino acids. Trimming at V came to 6 bases and at J to 8 bases, leaving 8 bases not matched to a gene. This CDR3 is CASSTLAGGPYEQFF. The DNA of the CDR3 is TGTGCCAGCAGCACCCTAGCGGGAGGGCCCTATGAGCAGTTCTTC.

The rearrangement joins TRBV3-1 to TRBJ2-5; 8 bases are shared with TRBD2. Germline CDR1 reads LGHDT; CDR2 reads YNNKEL (reference sequence). This CDR3 region has 16 residues. V shed 3 bases, J shed 5 bases, and the junction held 11 bases outside the gene matches. As DNA, the CDR3 is TGTGCCAGCAGCCAGAGTTTCGGGAGGGCCGGGGAGACCCAGTACTTC. Protein product: CASSQSFGRAGETQYF.

This clonotype has a handful of counts. The chain couples TRBV6-2 or TRBV6-3 to TRBJ1-2; D perhaps matches TRBD1 (5 bases). Per germline, CDR1 MNHEY and CDR2 SVGEGT. With 1 base removed from V and 4 bases from J, the gap between germline ends came to 16 bases. This CDR3 region has 16 residues. Written as DNA, the CDR3 is TGTGCCAGCAGTTACTTGAGACAGCCTTACCCCTATGGCTACACCTTC. Translating it yields CASSYLRQPYPYGYTF.

The genes are TRBV7-9 and TRBJ2-7; D is unresolved. From germline, CDR1 is SEHNR and CDR2 FQNEAQ (reference sequence). The CDR3 has 14 amino acids. V was shortened by 0 bases and J by 3 bases, with 9 bases between the two germline ends. Here the CDR3 DNA reads TGTGCCAGCAGCTTAGCAACGGGCAGCTACGAGCAGTACTTC. Translated: CASSLATGSYEQYF.

This clonotype was found many times. The chain combines TRBV19 with TRBJ1-5; TRBD1 agrees at 11 bases. Germline-derived CDR1 and CDR2 are LNHDA and SQIVND (reference sequence). This CDR3 contains 15 residues. V gave up 5 bases and J gave up 6 bases; unmatched junction bases: 6. The CDR3 nucleotides are TGTGCCAGTAGTCATGAAGGGACAGGGGGTCAGCCCCAGCATTTT. Protein sequence: CASSHEGTGGQPQHF.

This clonotype has at least ten counts. This chain joins TRBV11-2 and TRBJ1-3; D call uncertain. Germline V gives CDR1 SGHAT, CDR2 FQNNGV. Trimming removed 2 bases at V and 4 bases at J, with 3 bases between. CDR3 length: 12 amino acids. The CDR3 sequence: CASSLPGNTIYF. CDR3 nucleotide sequence: TGTGCCAGCAGCTTACCAGGAAACACCATATATTTT.

There are many counts of this clonotype. The V call is TRBV2, the J call TRBJ1-2; no reliable D call. The CDR3 sequence is 12 residues long. Trimming stripped 6 bases from V and 6 bases from J, with 11 bases between. Germline V lookup: CDR1 SNHLY, CDR2 FYNNEI. Written as DNA, the CDR3 is TGTGCCAGCAGCTTGGTGGGTGATGGCTACACCTTC. It yields the protein CASSLVGDGYTF.

This clonotype was seen a few times. The J gene is TRBJ1-5, the V gene TRBV20-1; tentative D call: TRBD1 (5 bases). V dropped 3 bases and J dropped 7 bases, with 13 bases sitting between them. Germline-derived CDR1 and CDR2 are DFQATT and SNEGSKA (reference sequence). CDR3 length: 13 amino acids. In DNA, the CDR3 is TGCAGTGCTAGTGTAGGGGATGTACAGCCCCAGCATTTT. Encoded protein: CSASVGDVQPQHF.

The CDR3 DNA is TGTGCCAGCAGTTACTTTGGAGGGAGGGCTTTCTTT. Protein product: CASSYFGGRAFF. The gene calls are TRBV6-5 and TRBJ1-1; D uncertain. V was clipped by 1 base and J by 11 bases, with 11 bases between them. The CDR3 extends over 12 amino acids. Germline values: CDR1 MNHEY, CDR2 SVGAGI.

This clonotype has at least ten counts. V gene TRBV6-6 combines with J gene TRBJ1-6, with D unresolved. The length of the CDR3 is 15 residues. CDR1 and CDR2 from the germline V gene are MNHNY and SVGAGI (reference sequence). V gave up 0 bases and J gave up 6 bases, with 9 bases separating them. CDR3 DNA sequence: TGTGCCAGCAGTTACTCGCTGCTGCTTAATTCACCCCTCCACTTT. Its protein is CASSYSLLLNSPLHF.

This chain uses TRBV6-1 with TRBJ2-1; unclear D gene. Germline V lookup: CDR1 MNHNS, CDR2 SASEGT. The length of the CDR3 is 12 residues. V lost 7 bases and J lost 5, with 9 bases in between. CDR3 loop: CASNGLDNEQFF. CDR3 coding DNA: TGTGCCAGCAACGGATTGGACAATGAGCAGTTCTTC.

In its sample, this clonotype was seen many times. The chain uses TRBV6-1 and TRBJ2-7; TRBD1 might be the D (6 bases). Looked up from germline, CDR1 is MNHNS and CDR2 is SASEGT. CDR3 length: 14 amino acids. Deletions cut 5 bases from V and 3 bases from J, with 14 bases between. The CDR3 here is CASSHQRDIYEQYF. For the CDR3, the DNA is TGTGCCAGCAGTCATCAACGGGACATCTACGAGCAGTACTTC.

Turning to this clonotype: The CDR3 does not end in the conserved phenylalanine or tryptophan, so this is likely a read error. The genes are TRBV11-2 and TRBJ1-1; no clear D gene. CDR1 is SGHAT, CDR2 FQNNGV, per germline. CDR3 length: 15 residues. V lost 1 base and J 4 bases, leaving 13 bases between the germline ends. In DNA form, the CDR3 reads TGTGCCAGCAGCTTAGTTTGGGGAAAAGTCACTGAAGCTTTCCTT. Amino acid sequence: CASSLVWGKVTEAFL.

This clonotype came up a few times. The chain joins TRBV27 to TRBJ2-7; D perhaps matches TRBD2 (5 bases). This CDR3 has 15 amino acids. Germline V CDR1 and CDR2: MNHEY, SMNVEV (reference sequence). The V end was cut by 3 bases, the J end by 1 base, with 13 bases between. CDR3 amino acids: CASSFIPGSSYEQYF. CDR3 DNA: TGTGCCAGCAGTTTCATACCGGGGTCGTCCTACGAGCAGTACTTC.

Concerning this clonotype: This may be a read error: a much more frequent sequence differs by one nucleotide. The CDR3, as DNA: TGTGCCAGCAGTTTATCGATGGCGGGAGGGCCATATCGTAGGGCCAACGTCCTGACTTTC. Protein sequence: CASSLSMAGGPYRRANVLTF. The chain recombines TRBV27 with TRBJ2-6; TRBD2 aligns across 9 bases. Trimming took 0 bases from V and 5 from J; bases not matched to a gene: 14. CDR1 and CDR2 from the germline V gene are MNHEY and SMNVEV (reference sequence). The CDR3 contains 20 residues.

In this sample, this clonotype turned up a few times. V gene TRBV5-6 combines with J gene TRBJ2-7; D gene ambiguous. Germline-derived CDR1 and CDR2 are SGHDT and YYEEEE. The CDR3 has 15 amino acids. Trimming removed 0 bases at V and 4 bases at J, with 14 bases between. The CDR3 coding sequence is TGTGCCAGCAGCTTGGTGGCGAAAAGGCGGTACGAGCAGTACTTC. It is translated as CASSLVAKRRYEQYF.

Many counts were recorded for this clonotype. The chain employs TRBV12-3 or TRBV12-4 and TRBJ2-6; D is possibly TRBD1 or TRBD2 (5 bases each). This CDR3 spans 17 amino acids. Trimming removed 6 bases at V and 0 bases at J, with 15 bases between. The CDR3 loop reads CASSGTVRFSGANVLTF. CDR3 nucleotides: TGTGCCAGCAGCGGGACCGTCAGATTCTCTGGGGCCAACGTCCTGACTTTC.

This clonotype was counted a few times. CDR3 sequence (DNA): TGTGCCAGCAGGCAAAGAGGGGAGACCCAGTACTTC. It translates to CASRQRGETQYF. J is TRBJ2-5 and V is TRBV25-1; tentatively, D is TRBD2 (5 bases). Germline V gene sequence: CDR1 MGHDK, CDR2 SYGVNS. This CDR3 has 12 amino acids. V was trimmed by 6 bases and J by 5 bases, leaving 10 bases between them.

This rearrangement joins TRBV5-1 to TRBJ2-1; 12 bases are a match to TRBD2. The CDR3 is 15 residues long. Germline CDR1 is SGHRS and CDR2 is YFSETQ. V shed 4 bases, J shed 4 bases, and the junction held 3 bases outside the gene matches. The CDR3 DNA reads as TGCGCCAGCAGCCGGGGACTAGCGGGTTACAATGAGCAGTTCTTC. Translating gives CASSRGLAGYNEQFF.

This clonotype has ten or more counts. This sequence joins TRBV12-3 or TRBV12-4 and TRBJ2-2; D is undetermined. Trimming removed 3 bases from V and 5 bases from J, with 7 bases in between. CDR3 size: 13 residues. This CDR3 reads CASSLLGTGELFF. The CDR3 nucleotides read TGTGCCAGCAGTTTGCTGGGGACCGGGGAGCTGTTTTTT.

The chain carries TRBV5-6 and TRBJ2-5, with 7 positions matching TRBD2. Gene TRBJ2-1 matches the end of the DNA better, so the J call may be wrong. The germline V gene has CDR1 SGHDT and CDR2 YYEEEE. CDR3 length: 15 residues. The CDR3 DNA reads TGTGCCAGCACTTTTTGGGCTAGCGGAAACAATGAGCAGTTCTTC. Translation: CASTFWASGNNEQFF.

This clonotype was observed many times. The chain has TRBV29-1 and TRBJ1-1; 10 bases line up with TRBD1. CDR3 length equals 18 residues. The germline gives CDR1 SQVTM, CDR2 ANQGSEA. Trimming at V came to 6 bases and at J to 0 bases, leaving 16 bases not matched to a gene. The CDR3 nucleotides read TGCAGCGTCGTAACATATGGACAGGGGGAATGGATGAACACTGAAGCTTTCTTT. Translation: CSVVTYGQGEWMNTEAFF.

This clonotype occurred many times. The chain links TRBV12-3 or TRBV12-4 to TRBJ2-5; D might be TRBD1 or TRBD2, each matching 5 bases. The V end lost 8 bases, the J end lost 4 bases, and 11 bases lay between the germline ends. The CDR3 covers 12 residues. The CDR3 sequence is CASEGPRETQYF. The CDR3 DNA sequence: TGTGCCAGCGAGGGACCTCGAGAGACCCAGTACTTC.

The chain is built from TRBV11-2 and TRBJ2-2; TRBD2 is a possible D gene (5 bases). Germline assignment: CDR1 SGHAT and CDR2 FQNNGV. This CDR3 is built from 16 residues. V was cut by 2 bases and J by 1 base, with 11 bases left in between. This CDR3 is CASSLIIGLNTGELFF. The CDR3 nucleotides read TGTGCCAGCAGCTTAATAATCGGACTGAACACCGGGGAGCTGTTTTTT.

This clonotype came up a few times. V gene TRBV5-8 combines with J gene TRBJ2-7; maybe TRBD1 (5 bases). The germline V and J ends were trimmed by 2 bases and 2 bases, with 17 bases remaining between them. The CDR3 is 16 residues long. Per germline, CDR1 SGHTS and CDR2 YDEGEE. Here the CDR3 reads CASSLFWGRTTYEQYF. For the CDR3, the DNA is TGTGCCAGCAGCTTATTTTGGGGCAGGACCACCTACGAGCAGTACTTC.

This clonotype was observed at least ten times. The genes are TRBV29-1 and TRBJ2-2; D remains unclear. From germline, CDR1 is SQVTM and CDR2 ANQGSEA. There are 14 residues in the CDR3. Between the trimmed V and J ends, which lost 0 bases and 1 base, there was a span of 6 bases. The CDR3 here is CSVEDVWNTGELFF. The CDR3 DNA follows: TGCAGCGTTGAAGATGTCTGGAACACCGGGGAGCTGTTTTTT.

This clonotype was counted many times. This sequence joins TRBV20-1 and TRBJ1-2; perhaps TRBD1 as D (6 bases). The germline V and J ends were trimmed by 4 bases and 9 bases, with 15 bases remaining between them. The CDR3 is made up of 12 amino acids. In germline, CDR1 is DFQATT, CDR2 SNEGSKA (reference sequence). The chain's CDR3 is CSATGQSSSYTF. The CDR3 DNA is TGCAGTGCTACGGGACAATCATCTAGCTACACCTTC.

This clonotype was found many times. The chain carries TRBV5-5 and TRBJ2-7; tentatively, D is TRBD1 (6 bases). Trimming stripped 4 bases from V and 0 bases from J, with 8 bases between. Germline CDR1 and CDR2: SGHKS and YYEKEE (reference sequence). CDR3 length: 13 amino acids. The CDR3 reads CASSRTVSYEQYF. CDR3 sequence (DNA): TGTGCCAGCAGCCGGACAGTCTCCTACGAGCAGTACTTC. Drawing the rest from reference TRBV5-5 and TRBJ2-7, the complete variable domain is DAGVTQSPTHLIKTRGQQVTLRCSPISGHKSVSWYQQVLGQGPQFIFQYYEKEERGRGNFPDRFSARQFPNYSSELNVNALLLGDSALYLCASSRTVSYEQYFGPGTRLTVT.

In regard to this clonotype: One base away lies a much larger clone, so this may be a sequencing read error. The chain recombines TRBV28 with TRBJ2-2; 7 bases map to TRBD2. Germline lookup yields CDR1 MDHEN and CDR2 SYDVKM. The CDR3 is 13 residues long. J lost 5 bases, V lost 8 bases, and 5 bases had no gene match. DNA of the CDR3: TGTGCCAGCGGCTGGGAGGGTACCGGGGAGCTGTTTTTT. This codes for CASGWEGTGELFF.